This T cell receptor (beta chain) emerged from a study of cytomegalovirus exposure and HLA in healthy donors. A remark on this clone: Its antigen is currently unknown.

The PCR had 60 Vbeta and 13 Jbeta primers. TCRdb's table, derived via immunoSEQ multiplex PCR, lists solely in-frame clones and lacks some. The sample records roughly 160,000 clones, over 70% being singletons. Germline lookup yields CDR1 SGHDT and CDR2 YYEEEE. After removal of 4 bases from V and 5 bases from J, the junction contained 5 bases not matched to a gene. The CDR3 extends over 15 amino acids. Notes on the study in general: In a later analysis, TCR beta V- and J-gene trimming showed a link to a missense DCLRE1C variant. TCR beta V segments were, for the most part, productive about 87% or about 30% of the time in an earlier analysis.

The J gene is TRBJ2-7, the V gene TRBV5-6; TRBD2 matches at 14 bases. This clonotype was obtained from a woman aged 50 to 60 in good health and CMV-seropositive. Sequencing was carried out using PBMCs. Here the CDR3 DNA reads TGTGCCAGCAGCCTGACTAGCGGGGGGGCGAACGAGCAGTACTTC. This encodes CASSLTSGGANEQYF. The complete variable domain, with remaining parts taken from reference TRBV5-6 and TRBJ2-7, reads DAGVTQSPTHLIKTRGQQVTLRCSPKSGHDTVSWYQQALGQGPQFIFQYYEEEERQRGNFPDRFSGHQFPNYSSELNVNALLLGDSALYLCASSLTSGGANEQYFGPGTRLTVT.